Reported below is one TCR beta chain. CDR3 size: 13 residues. The germline V gene has CDR1 MDHEN and CDR2 SYDVKM. V lost 11 bases and J lost 4; bases outside the gene matches: 10. Data came from immunoSEQ multiplex PCR; TCRdb stores just in-frame clones and leaves some out. The sample holds roughly 250,000 clones, approximately 85% seen once. The data were taken from a study of blood T cell repertoires in COVID-19. The chain uses TRBV28 and TRBJ1-2; 7 nucleotides match TRBD1. The clonotype originates from a woman under 40 with acute or convalescent COVID-19. The sample consisted of peripheral blood. This CDR3 is CASNSDRPYGYTF. The CDR3 bases are TGTGCCTCAAATTCGGACAGGCCCTATGGCTACACCTTC.